This entry features one TCR beta chain sequence. The germline gives CDR1 GTSNPN, CDR2 SVGIG (reference sequence). Trimming left V 5 bases short and J 0 bases short, with 11 bases between. The CDR3 contains 14 residues. These data belong to a study of blood T cell repertoires in COVID-19. Clones were read by immunoSEQ multiplex PCR, and TCRdb kept only the in-frame ones, dropping some. The table shows over 30,000 clones, with 80% to 90% occurring only once. V usage is TRBV30 and J usage is TRBJ2-1; the D gene is possibly TRBD2 (6 bases). The sample taken for sequencing was peripheral blood. The source is a woman older than 75 with active or convalescent COVID-19. The CDR3 DNA reads as TGTGCCTGGGGGCGGGACTTCTCCTACAATGAGCAGTTCTTC. Encoded protein: CAWGRDFSYNEQFF.